This T cell receptor (beta chain) was recovered during a study of shared clonotypes between healthy human individuals. The germline CDR1 and CDR2 sequences are SGHTA and FQGNSA. V lost 5 bases to trimming and J lost 0 bases, with 10 bases between them. The CDR3 length is 15 residues. Methods used by the authors: ImmunoSEQ only sent back junction sequences with no quality scores, so filtering was done differently. Sequenced by immunoSEQ multiplex PCR; TCRdb stores in-frame clones only, minus some. V, J and clone size derive from that table, while D and trimming were established from the DNA sequence. Of roughly 2.6 million clones in the sample, approximately 92% are singletons; the top ten hold under 0.15%.

The rearrangement uses TRBV7-2 and TRBJ2-2, with D tentatively TRBD2 (5 bases). The sequence came from a man between 18 and 29 years old in good health. Sequenced input: naive CD4+ T cells sorted from blood. Subset specified: CD45RA+ positively selected. In nucleotides, the CDR3 is TGTGCCAGCAGCATAACACTAGCGAACACCGGGGAGCTGTTTTTT. Amino acid sequence: CASSITLANTGELFF.